Shown below are 17 T cell receptor beta chains from a single sample sequenced in a study of blood T cell repertoires in COVID-19. Libraries were prepared by immunoSEQ multiplex PCR; TCRdb keeps only in-frame clonotypes and omits some of them. This repertoire shows around 200,000 clones, over 75% found once; its top ten account for more than 0.75%. The sequencing sample was made of PBMCs or T cells enriched from blood (not recorded which). The receptor set was obtained from a woman aged 18-29 years who had recovered from COVID-19.

The gene calls are TRBV30 and TRBJ1-1; D gene unclear. CDR1 GTSNPN and CDR2 SVGIG come from the germline V gene (reference sequence). V lost 8 bases, J lost 11 bases, and 24 bases lay in between. This CDR3 has 13 amino acids. The CDR3 sequence is CARHLGLTSGAFF. The CDR3 DNA reads TGTGCCCGGCACCTAGGATTAACCAGTGGGGCTTTCTTT.

V and J are TRBV27 and TRBJ2-7; 9 positions agree with TRBD1. Germline CDR1 and CDR2: MNHEY and SMNVEV (reference sequence). The CDR3 loop spans 16 amino acids. Trimming removed 1 base from V and 3 bases from J; junction bases left unmatched: 7. The CDR3 loop is CASSLLPGQGYYEQYF. The CDR3 DNA is TGTGCCAGCAGTTTATTGCCCGGACAGGGGTACTACGAGCAGTACTTC.

V usage is TRBV5-1 and J usage is TRBJ1-6; no definite D call. Per germline, CDR1 SGHRS and CDR2 YFSETQ. Trimming took off 0 bases at V and 8 bases at J, with 6 bases between the two ends. This CDR3 is built from 13 residues. CDR3: CASSLAGYSPLHF. The CDR3 nucleotides are TGCGCCAGCAGCTTGGCCGGGTATTCACCCCTCCACTTT. The complete variable domain, with remaining parts taken from reference TRBV5-1 and TRBJ1-6, reads KAGVTQTPRYLIKTRGQQVTLSCSPISGHRSVSWYQQTPGQGLQFLFEYFSETQRNKGNFPGRFSGRQFSNSRSEMNVSTLELGDSALYLCASSLAGYSPLHFGNGTRLTVT.

The V gene is TRBV29-1, the J gene TRBJ1-2, with TRBD1 identical over 9 bases. This CDR3 comprises 14 residues. Germline lookup yields CDR1 SQVTM and CDR2 ANQGSEA. The trim removed 7 bases at V and 6 bases at J, leaving 12 bases unmatched. The CDR3 DNA reads TGCAGCGCCGGACAGGGGAGCTGGGAGCATGGCTACACCTTC. Amino acids: CSAGQGSWEHGYTF.

The chain joins TRBV6-5 to TRBJ1-5, with D possibly being TRBD1 (6 bases). V was pared by 4 bases and J by 7 bases, with 11 bases between. This CDR3 is 13 amino acids long. CDR1 is MNHEY, CDR2 SVGAGI, per germline. The chain's CDR3 is CASSSTGGQPQHF. The CDR3 nucleotides are TGTGCCAGCAGTTCGACAGGCGGGCAGCCCCAGCATTTT.

Points on this clone: Mismatch with germline at one junction end may stem from a read error. CDR3 bases: TGTGCTAGCAGCTCGGTTGGCTCCTACGAGCAGTACTTC. Amino acids: CASSSVGSYEQYF. The chain combines TRBV7-7 with TRBJ2-7; D gene unclear. Per germline, CDR1 SSHAT and CDR2 FNYEAQ (reference sequence). This CDR3 has 13 amino acids.

CDR3 coding DNA: TGTGCCACCAGCAGAGAGGTCGGGGTGACTGAAGCTTTCTTT. This gives the protein CATSREVGVTEAFF. The chain has TRBV15 and TRBJ1-1; D gene unclear. Germline loops: CDR1 LNHNV, CDR2 YYDKDF (reference sequence). V lost 0 bases, J lost 5 bases, and 10 bases lay in between. This CDR3 spans 14 amino acids.

This clone has just one count. The chain recombines TRBV30 with TRBJ1-6, with a weak D call TRBD1 (5 bases). Germline V gene lookup returns CDR1 GTSNPN and CDR2 SVGIG (reference sequence). There are 17 residues in the CDR3. With 2 bases removed from V and 1 base from J, the gap between germline ends came to 15 bases. CDR3 DNA sequence: TGTGCCTGGAGTTTCGCCCCGACAGCATCCTATAATTCACCCCTCCACTTT. This encodes CAWSFAPTASYNSPLHF.

This chain links TRBV5-1 with TRBJ2-5, with D perhaps matching TRBD2 (6 bases). There are 14 residues in the CDR3. Trimming left V 3 bases short and J 5 bases short, with 14 bases between. From germline, CDR1 is SGHRS and CDR2 YFSETQ. The CDR3 region is CASSSGGTGETQYF. The CDR3, as DNA: TGCGCCAGCAGCTCGGGCGGGACTGGGGAGACCCAGTACTTC.

This clone has only one observation. This rearrangement joins TRBV28 to TRBJ2-7; a possible D gene is TRBD2 (7 bases). From germline, CDR1 is MDHEN and CDR2 SYDVKM. This CDR3 contains 17 residues. Trimming shortened V by 8 bases and J by 0 bases, and 23 bases separated the two germline ends. CDR3 nucleotide sequence: TGTGCCAGCCACAGGGAGGGGTGGGGGTACAGCTCCTACGAGCAGTACTTC. Translated: CASHREGWGYSSYEQYF.

The V gene is TRBV5-4, the J gene TRBJ2-5, with TRBD1 matching 7 bases. V lost 3 bases to trimming and J lost 5 bases; unmatched junction nucleotides: 7. Germline assignment: CDR1 SGHNT and CDR2 YYREEE (reference sequence). The CDR3 contains 14 residues. The CDR3 is CASSSLTQGETQYF. For the CDR3, the DNA is TGTGCCAGCAGCTCGCTAACACAGGGGGAGACCCAGTACTTC. The variable domain in full, with the rest retrieved from reference TRBV5-4 and TRBJ2-5, is ETGVTQSPTHLIKTRGQQVTLRCSSQSGHNTVSWYQQALGQGPQFIFQYYREEENGRGNFPPRFSGLQFPNYSSELNVNALELDDSALYLCASSSLTQGETQYFGPGTRLLVL.

The V and J genes are TRBV2 and TRBJ2-7, with TRBD2 matching over 8 bases. Germline V lookup: CDR1 SNHLY, CDR2 FYNNEI. This CDR3 region has 16 residues. The ends lost 6 bases at V and 4 bases at J; junction bases unmatched: 14. In DNA, the CDR3 is TGTGCCAGCAGGACCTCCAAGCGGGAGATCATTTACGAGCAGTACTTC. It encodes CASRTSKREIIYEQYF.

This clone appeared a single time. The genes are TRBV6-5 and TRBJ2-7, with 9 bases identical to TRBD2. Germline trimming cut 6 bases from V and 6 bases from J; bases unmatched to any gene: 6. Germline lookup yields CDR1 MNHEY and CDR2 SVGAGI. The CDR3 contains 13 residues. The CDR3 DNA follows: TGTGCCAGCAGCCGACTAGCGGCTGGCGAGCAGTACTTC. It translates to CASSRLAAGEQYF.

V and J are TRBV29-1 and TRBJ2-4; the match to TRBD1 covers 7 bases. The CDR3 contains 14 residues. V lost 0 bases, J lost 7 bases, and 6 bases stayed unmatched. Germline loops: CDR1 SQVTM, CDR2 ANQGSEA. The CDR3 spells CSVEDRSRGNIQYF. The CDR3, as DNA: TGCAGCGTTGAAGATCGTAGCAGGGGGAACATTCAGTACTTC.

This chain connects TRBV5-4 to TRBJ2-3; D gene ambiguous. The V end lost 2 bases, the J end lost 2 bases, and 9 bases lay between the germline ends. CDR1 SGHNT and CDR2 YYREEE come from the germline V gene (reference sequence). The CDR3 length is 14 residues. The CDR3 coding sequence is TGTGCCAGCAGCTTAGCTACTAACACAGATACGCAGTATTTT. Its protein is CASSLATNTDTQYF.

CDR3 region: CASSENRGPGELFF. The DNA of the CDR3 is TGTGCCAGCAGCGAAAACAGGGGGCCCGGGGAGCTGTTTTTT. V is TRBV7-9 and J is TRBJ2-2; 9 nucleotides match TRBD1. CDR1 is SEHNR and CDR2 is FQNEAQ in the germline V gene (reference sequence). The CDR3 contains 14 residues. V lost 5 bases and J lost 6; bases outside the gene matches: 4.

V usage is TRBV6-6 and J usage is TRBJ2-3; 13 bases line up with TRBD2. The CDR3 totals 17 residues. The germline V gene encodes CDR1 MNHNY and CDR2 SVGAGI (reference sequence). V was clipped by 5 bases and J by 2 bases; unmatched bases: 7. CDR3 loop: CASSGSLAGGITDTQYF. CDR3 in DNA: TGTGCCAGCAGTGGATCACTAGCGGGAGGGATCACAGATACGCAGTATTTT.